This entry lists 8 T cell receptor beta chains sequenced from one sample in a study of blood T cell repertoires in COVID-19. Some clones are missing from TCRdb's copy, which holds only in-frame ones; the method was immunoSEQ multiplex PCR. Of 70,000 to 90,000 clones in the sample, over 65% were seen once. The material sequenced was peripheral blood. The receptors originated from a human donor in a cohort sampled during active COVID-19.

The chain combines TRBV6-1 with TRBJ1-2, with 8 bases that match TRBD1. V lost 1 base, J lost 6 bases, and 7 bases stayed unmatched. There are 15 residues in the CDR3. From germline, CDR1 is MNHNS and CDR2 SASEGT. The CDR3 is CASSEGTGFLDGYTF. The CDR3, as DNA: TGTGCCAGCAGTGAAGGGACAGGGTTTTTGGATGGCTACACCTTC.

This clone was observed a handful of times. Mismatch with germline at one junction end may stem from a read error. CDR3 region: CASSTAGRTGLFVEQYF. In DNA form, the CDR3 reads TGTGCTAGCAGCACCGCTGGTCGGACAGGGCTCTTTGTTGAGCAGTACTTC. The chain employs TRBV7-7 and TRBJ2-7, with 8 bases matching TRBD1. The length of the CDR3 is 17 residues. Germline V gene sequence: CDR1 SSHAT, CDR2 FNYEAQ (reference sequence).

This clone was recorded once. The chain is built from TRBV28 and TRBJ1-1, with D perhaps TRBD1 (5 bases). CDR1 is MDHEN, CDR2 SYDVKM, per germline. This CDR3 has 18 residues. The V and J ends lost 3 bases and 0 bases respectively, with 20 bases between them. In DNA form, the CDR3 reads TGTGCCAGCAGTTTGGGTCCGGGGGGAGCCTCGATGAACACTGAAGCTTTCTTT. Its protein is CASSLGPGGASMNTEAFF.

This clone was seen just once. The chain combines TRBV19 with TRBJ2-7; 9 nucleotides match TRBD1. The CDR3 covers 15 residues. Germline CDR1 LNHDA, CDR2 SQIVND (reference sequence). Losses at the gene ends were 3 bases for V and 4 bases for J; bases not matched to a gene: 7. CDR3 amino acids: CASSIQTGGNYEQYF. CDR3 sequence (DNA): TGTGCCAGTAGTATCCAGACAGGGGGAAATTACGAGCAGTACTTC. The full variable domain, its missing parts supplied by reference TRBV19 and TRBJ2-7, is DGGITQSPKYLFRKEGQNVTLSCEQNLNHDAMYWYRQDPGQGLRLIYYSQIVNDFQKGDIAEGYSVSREKKESFPLTVTSAQKNPTAFYLCASSIQTGGNYEQYFGPGTRLTVT.

This chain uses TRBV7-2 with TRBJ2-3; D not certain. CDR1 is SGHTA and CDR2 is FQGNSA in the germline V gene. The CDR3 length is 15 residues. Trimming removed 1 base from V and 2 bases from J, with 10 bases in between. The CDR3 DNA reads as TGTGCCAGCAGCTTAGTCGCCGAGAACACAGATACGCAGTATTTT. The encoded protein is CASSLVAENTDTQYF.

The chain couples TRBV19 to TRBJ1-4; 8 bases map to TRBD1. This CDR3 is built from 16 residues. The germline gives CDR1 LNHDA, CDR2 SQIVND (reference sequence). The trim removed 7 bases at V and 3 bases at J, leaving 10 bases unmatched. The CDR3 DNA is TGTGCCAGTACGCTTCGGACAGGGTTAGCTAATGAAAAACTGTTTTTT. It yields the protein CASTLRTGLANEKLFF.

The gene calls are TRBV7-9 and TRBJ2-7, with D unresolved. CDR1 SEHNR and CDR2 FQNEAQ come from the germline V gene (reference sequence). Between the trimmed V and J ends, which lost 3 bases and 4 bases, there was a span of 7 bases. The CDR3 is 12 amino acids. In DNA form, the CDR3 reads TGTGCCAGCAGCTTCACCAGTTACGAGCAGTACTTC. Its protein product is CASSFTSYEQYF.

This sequence joins TRBV15 and TRBJ1-3, with 7 bases lining up with TRBD1. In germline, CDR1 is LNHNV, CDR2 YYDKDF (reference sequence). This CDR3 is built from 16 residues. V shed 5 bases and J 0 bases; nucleotides not matched to a gene: 7. The CDR3 protein is CATSGGDRHSGNTIYF. DNA of the CDR3: TGTGCCACCAGCGGAGGGGACAGACACTCTGGAAACACCATATATTTT.